Below, 16 T cell receptor beta chains from the same sample are listed, as sequenced in a study of post-analysis software for immune sequencing data. Overall study findings and caveats: Included in a set of about five TRBV segments more frequent in patients than controls were TRBV5-6, TRBV5-1 and TRBV20-1.

Unique-molecular-identifier-tagged TCR beta cDNA libraries were used. TCRdb fed the PCR reads into MiXCR, producing one record per CDR3 protein. The table has 450,000 to 650,000 distinct CDR3 sequences, around 40% seen once. These TCRs' antigens remain unknown. What was sequenced was blood. These receptors were taken from a girl under 18 with multiple sclerosis.

V gene TRBV20-1 combines with J gene TRBJ2-1; the D call may be TRBD1 or TRBD2 (6 bases each). CDR1 and CDR2 from the germline V gene are DFQATT and SNEGSKA (reference sequence). This CDR3 has 16 amino acids. Trimming left V 0 bases short and J 2 bases short, with 14 bases between. The CDR3 here is CSARDIRGPTYNEQFF. The CDR3 DNA follows: TGCAGTGCTAGAGATATTCGGGGGCCGACCTACAATGAGCAGTTCTTC.

This clonotype was detected only once. The V gene is TRBV12-3 or TRBV12-4, the J gene TRBJ1-6; 8 nucleotides line up with TRBD1. Losses at the gene ends were 6 bases for V and 5 bases for J; bases not matched to a gene: 6. The CDR3 covers 15 residues. In DNA, the CDR3 is TGTGCCAGCAGCCGCGGGACAGGCGATAATTCACCCCTCCACTTT. Translation gives CASSRGTGDNSPLHF.

CDR3 loop: CASSQGIGGFVQYF. For the CDR3, the DNA is TGTGCCAGCAGCCAGGGTATTGGTGGATTCGTGCAGTACTTC. V usage is TRBV4-2 and J usage is TRBJ2-5; D is unclear. The CDR3 contains 14 residues. Deletions cut 3 bases from V and 11 bases from J, with 19 bases between. From germline, CDR1 is LGHNA and CDR2 YNFKEQ.

This chain connects TRBV29-1 to TRBJ2-1, with D perhaps given as TRBD1 or TRBD2 (5 bases each). This CDR3 is built from 16 residues. Germline-derived CDR1 and CDR2 are SQVTM and ANQGSEA. The V gene lost 1 base and the J gene lost 4 bases, with 17 bases spanning the gap. CDR3 region: CSVEGAGSEVYNEQFF. Written as DNA, the CDR3 is TGCAGCGTTGAAGGGGCAGGGAGTGAGGTATACAATGAGCAGTTCTTC.

The rearrangement links TRBV10-2 to TRBJ2-1, with TRBD2 identical over 7 bases. With V trimmed by 5 bases and J by 6 bases, 4 bases remained unmatched. The germline CDR1 and CDR2 sequences are WSHSY and SAAADI. The CDR3 contains 13 residues. CDR3: CASSRTSSNEQFF. The CDR3 bases are TGCGCCAGCAGTAGGACTAGTTCCAATGAGCAGTTCTTC.

The chain uses TRBV10-2 and TRBJ2-3; TRBD2 matches 13 bases. From germline, CDR1 is WSHSY and CDR2 SAAADI. The ends lost 2 bases at V and 5 bases at J; junction bases unmatched: 4. The CDR3 totals 16 residues. The CDR3 spells CASSERLAGGIDTQYF. DNA of the CDR3: TGCGCCAGCAGTGAGAGACTAGCGGGGGGTATAGATACGCAGTATTTT.

The DNA for the CDR3 is TGCAGGGCTGAGGACAGCCATCAAAGACTCATGAACACTGAAGCTTTCTTT. This translates into CRAEDSHQRLMNTEAFF. The J gene is TRBJ1-1, the V gene TRBV20-1; weak D call: TRBD1 (6 bases). CDR1 DFQATT and CDR2 SNEGSKA come from the germline V gene (reference sequence). CDR3 length: 17 amino acids.

This chain joins TRBV10-3 and TRBJ2-7; D unresolved. Germline V gene lookup returns CDR1 ENHRY and CDR2 SYGVKD. V dropped 6 bases and J dropped 2 bases, with 11 bases sitting between them. The CDR3 loop spans 13 amino acids. DNA for the CDR3: TGTGCCATCAGGAGGTGGCAAACCTACGAGCAGTACTTC. It codes for CAIRRWQTYEQYF.

This clonotype was observed a handful of times. This chain joins TRBV24-1 and TRBJ2-3; D possibly corresponds to TRBD2 (6 bases). The CDR3 sequence is 13 residues long. The germline V gene has CDR1 KGHDR and CDR2 SFDVKD. Deletions cut 3 bases from V and 5 bases from J, with 8 bases between. The CDR3 bases are TGTGCCACCAGTGATGAAGCGGGAGATACGCAGTATTTT. Translated, it gives CATSDEAGDTQYF.

This clonotype was seen only a few times. V and J are TRBV4-2 and TRBJ2-7, with 10 bases matching TRBD2. J was trimmed by 6 bases and V by 4 bases; bases with no gene match: 15. Germline V gives CDR1 LGHNA, CDR2 YNFKEQ. The CDR3 is made up of 17 amino acids. Written as DNA, the CDR3 is TGTGCCAGCAGCCTCCCCACAGCGGGAGGGGACGTGGGCGAGCAGTACTTC. It translates to CASSLPTAGGDVGEQYF.

The V and J genes are TRBV20-1 and TRBJ2-6; 11 bases agree with TRBD2. The CDR3 has 19 residues. Germline lookup yields CDR1 DFQATT and CDR2 SNEGSKA (reference sequence). Trimming removed 2 bases from V and 0 bases from J; junction bases left unmatched: 9. CDR3 region: CSARRPSGGPSSGANVLTF. The CDR3 nucleotides read TGCAGTGCTAGACGGCCTAGCGGGGGGCCTAGCTCTGGGGCCAACGTCCTGACTTTC.

Remarks on this clonotype: One end of the junction fails to match germline, which may point to a read error. The V and J genes are TRBV7-6 and TRBJ1-5; D is undetermined. Germline V CDR1 and CDR2: SGHVS, FNYEAQ. The CDR3 is 13 amino acids. The CDR3 DNA is TGTGTCAGCAGCTTTAAGGAGGGTGGACCCCAGCATTTT. This sequence encodes CVSSFKEGGPQHF.

This clonotype has more than one count but fewer than ten. V usage is TRBV12-3 or TRBV12-4 and J usage is TRBJ2-6; no firm D call. The CDR3 is made up of 15 amino acids. The V end lost 5 bases, the J end lost 0 bases, and 8 bases lay between the germline ends. Written as DNA, the CDR3 is TGTGCCAGCAGTAACTTCCCCTCTGGGGCCAACGTCCTGACTTTC. Translation gives CASSNFPSGANVLTF.

V usage is TRBV5-1 and J usage is TRBJ1-2; D may be TRBD1 (6 bases). Trimming cost V 4 bases and J 8 bases, with 15 bases left between them. CDR3 length equals 13 residues. Looked up from germline, CDR1 is SGHRS and CDR2 is YFSETQ. CDR3 in amino acids: CASSPRGVEGYTF. The CDR3 bases are TGCGCCAGCAGCCCCAGGGGAGTTGAAGGCTACACCTTC. Drawing the rest from reference TRBV5-1 and TRBJ1-2, the complete variable domain is KAGVTQTPRYLIKTRGQQVTLSCSPISGHRSVSWYQQTPGQGLQFLFEYFSETQRNKGNFPGRFSGRQFSNSRSEMNVSTLELGDSALYLCASSPRGVEGYTFGSGTRLTVV.

The rearrangement links TRBV20-1 to TRBJ2-1; D is perhaps TRBD1 (7 bases). The CDR3 totals 16 residues. V was pared by 0 bases and J by 1 base, with 13 bases between. Germline values: CDR1 DFQATT, CDR2 SNEGSKA (reference sequence). The CDR3 DNA reads TGCAGTGCTAGAGATGTTCAGGGGGGATCCTACAATGAGCAGTTCTTC. Protein: CSARDVQGGSYNEQFF.

The V gene is TRBV11-2, the J gene TRBJ2-7; D is unresolved. The length of the CDR3 is 14 residues. Germline V gene data show CDR1 as SGHAT and CDR2 as FQNNGV. Between the trimmed V and J ends, which lost 4 bases and 7 bases, there was a span of 17 bases. This CDR3 reads CASSSNGSLREQYF. DNA of the CDR3: TGTGCCAGCAGCTCCAATGGATCCCTGAGGGAGCAGTACTTC.